This entry lists 26 T cell receptor beta chains sequenced from one sample in a study of Graves' ophthalmopathy and Graves' hyperthyroidism. Amplification targeted the TCR beta CDR3 regions, with RNA transcripts as the source material. Investigators did first-round RT-PCR with HTBI primers, then second-round multiplex PCR. TCRdb fed the multiplex PCR reads into MiXCR, producing one record per CDR3 protein. There are approximately 1.2 million distinct CDR3 sequences in the sample; about 35% occur only once, and roughly 11% lies in the top ten. What was sequenced was peripheral blood or thyroid tissue (not recorded which). These receptor sequences come from an adult man with Graves' hyperthyroidism.

J is TRBJ2-5 and V is TRBV20-1; 9 bases are shared with TRBD1. Trimming removed 6 bases from V and 6 bases from J; junction bases left unmatched: 11. The germline V gene encodes CDR1 DFQATT and CDR2 SNEGSKA (reference sequence). This CDR3 contains 14 residues. The CDR3 loop is CSAELTGGSKTQYF. For the CDR3, the DNA is TGCAGTGCCGAGCTAACAGGGGGCTCGAAGACCCAGTACTTC.

Many counts were recorded for this clonotype. This rearrangement joins TRBV5-6 to TRBJ1-4; D gene uncertain. In germline, CDR1 is SGHDT, CDR2 YYEEEE. Trimming left V 3 bases short and J 2 bases short, with 8 bases between. This CDR3 is 14 amino acids long. This chain's CDR3 is CASSWRATNEKLFF. Here the CDR3 DNA reads TGTGCCAGCAGCTGGCGCGCGACTAATGAAAAACTGTTTTTT.

The chain combines TRBV20-1 with TRBJ2-5, with TRBD2 matching over 8 bases. In germline, CDR1 is DFQATT, CDR2 SNEGSKA (reference sequence). Trimming took 4 bases from V and 4 from J; bases not matched to a gene: 8. This CDR3 contains 14 residues. CDR3 region: CSATGAGDGETQYF. Written as DNA, the CDR3 is TGCAGTGCTACCGGAGCGGGAGACGGAGAGACCCAGTACTTC.

This clonotype was observed many times. V is TRBV29-1 and J is TRBJ1-4; D not resolved. CDR1 is SQVTM, CDR2 ANQGSEA, per germline. Trimming took 3 bases from V and 7 from J, leaving 12 bases between them. The CDR3 runs to 13 residues. CDR3 sequence reads: CSVESTRAEKLFF. DNA of the CDR3: TGCAGCGTTGAGAGTACGAGGGCTGAAAAACTGTTTTTT.

This rearrangement joins TRBV25-1 to TRBJ2-7, with a weak D call TRBD1 (6 bases). Germline values: CDR1 MGHDK, CDR2 SYGVNS. The V gene lost 6 bases and the J gene lost 5 bases, with 20 bases spanning the gap. CDR3 size: 15 residues. CDR3 region: CASSQDPQGRDEQYF. The CDR3 DNA is TGTGCCAGCAGCCAAGACCCACAGGGCAGGGACGAGCAGTACTTC.

V gene TRBV6-1 combines with J gene TRBJ2-2; D is ambiguous. V gave up 6 bases and J gave up 1 base, with 9 bases separating them. The CDR3 covers 14 residues. Germline loops: CDR1 MNHNS, CDR2 SASEGT. CDR3 sequence reads: CASSAAWNTGELFF. DNA of the CDR3: TGTGCCAGCAGCGCCGCGTGGAACACCGGGGAGCTGTTTTTT.

Only one count was recorded for this clonotype. One end of the junction varies from germline; a read error may be responsible. The rearrangement joins TRBV12-3 or TRBV12-4 to TRBJ2-2; D is uncertain. CDR3 size: 12 residues. The CDR3 here is CAGSLATGELFF. CDR3 coding DNA: TGTGCCGGCAGTTTAGCCACCGGGGAGCTGTTTTTT.

The chain has TRBV2 and TRBJ1-2, with TRBD1 matching over 9 bases. Germline loops: CDR1 SNHLY, CDR2 FYNNEI. V was pared by 6 bases and J by 6 bases, with 5 bases of the junction left unmatched. The CDR3 sequence is 13 residues long. The CDR3 region is CASSRGQGNGYTF. Written as DNA, the CDR3 is TGTGCCAGCAGCCGAGGACAGGGGAATGGCTACACCTTC.

V gene TRBV19 combines with J gene TRBJ1-5; D gene ambiguous. Germline CDR1 reads LNHDA; CDR2 reads SQIVND (reference sequence). The length of the CDR3 is 12 residues. V dropped 5 bases and J dropped 11 bases, with 13 bases sitting between them. Here the CDR3 DNA reads TGTGCCAGTAGTGACCGGAACCAGTCCCAGCATTTT. Translating gives CASSDRNQSQHF.

This chain links TRBV3-1 with TRBJ1-1, with TRBD1 matching 7 bases. J was trimmed by 11 bases and V by 1 base; bases with no gene match: 7. Germline CDR1 and CDR2: LGHDT and YNNKEL (reference sequence). There are 13 residues in the CDR3. The CDR3, as DNA: TGTGCCAGCAGCCAAGGGACAGGCGGTCCGGCTTTCTTT. Translated, it gives CASSQGTGGPAFF. Supplemented by reference TRBV3-1 and TRBJ1-1, the full variable domain reads DTAVSQTPKYLVTQMGNDKSIKCEQNLGHDTMYWYKQDSKKFLKIMFSYNNKELIINETVPNRFSPKSPDKAHLNLHINSLELGDSAVYFCASSQGTGGPAFFGQGTRLTVV.

In regard to this clonotype: A much larger clone lies one base from this, so it may be a read error. The chain joins TRBV7-2 to TRBJ2-5; D is unresolved. There are 12 residues in the CDR3. Trimming cost V 11 bases and J 2 bases, with 12 bases left between them. In germline, CDR1 is SGHTA, CDR2 FQGNSA. CDR3 amino acids: CAGTSVQETQYF. The CDR3 coding sequence is TGTGCCGGCACCAGCGTACAAGAGACCCAGTACTTC.

This clonotype has a handful of counts. This chain connects TRBV27 to TRBJ2-5; the D call may be TRBD1 or TRBD2 (5 bases each). The V end was cut by 1 base, the J end by 4 bases, with 10 bases between. The CDR3 has 14 residues. Looked up from germline, CDR1 is MNHEY and CDR2 is SMNVEV (reference sequence). The CDR3 loop is CASSLYGDGETQYF. DNA of the CDR3: TGTGCCAGCAGTTTATATGGGGACGGAGAGACCCAGTACTTC.

The chain employs TRBV9 and TRBJ2-1; D tentatively fits TRBD1 or TRBD2 (5 bases each). V dropped 3 bases and J dropped 8 bases, with 15 bases sitting between them. The germline V gene has CDR1 SGDLS and CDR2 YYNGEE. CDR3 length equals 14 residues. CDR3 bases: TGTGCCAGCAGCGGTGGGACCGACGGCGATGAGCAGTTCTTC. It translates to CASSGGTDGDEQFF.

This clonotype was counted ten times or more. J is TRBJ2-7 and V is TRBV7-2; no clear D gene. Trimming removed 6 bases at V and 7 bases at J, with 19 bases between. Germline CDR1 and CDR2: SGHTA and FQGNSA. The CDR3 runs to 14 residues. CDR3 in DNA: TGTGCCAGCAGATCCCAGGAGTCCAGCGAAGAGCAGTACTTC. It is translated as CASRSQESSEEQYF.

This clonotype has at least ten counts. The gene calls are TRBV2 and TRBJ1-6; tentatively, D is TRBD1 (6 bases). In germline, CDR1 is SNHLY, CDR2 FYNNEI. This CDR3 contains 15 residues. Between the trimmed V and J ends, which lost 7 bases and 5 bases, there was a span of 15 bases. This CDR3 is CASTDRKKDNSPLHF. Here the CDR3 DNA reads TGTGCCAGCACCGACAGGAAGAAAGATAATTCACCCCTCCACTTT.

This clonotype has ten or more counts. V is TRBV24-1 and J is TRBJ2-7, with 8 nucleotides matching TRBD1. V was clipped by 3 bases and J by 2 bases; unmatched bases: 5. Germline V gene lookup returns CDR1 KGHDR and CDR2 SFDVKD. The CDR3 runs 15 residues. The CDR3: CATSDPGTGAYEQYF. The CDR3 DNA follows: TGTGCCACCAGTGATCCCGGGACAGGAGCCTACGAGCAGTACTTC.

The V and J genes are TRBV29-1 and TRBJ2-7; 8 bases are a match to TRBD1. The CDR3 extends over 14 amino acids. Germline V gene lookup returns CDR1 SQVTM and CDR2 ANQGSEA. With 6 bases clipped from V and 0 bases from J, the junction kept 7 bases outside the gene matches. The CDR3 sequence is CSVVWTGLSYEQYF. The CDR3 coding sequence is TGCAGCGTGGTATGGACAGGGCTCTCCTACGAGCAGTACTTC.

The V gene is TRBV20-1, the J gene TRBJ2-7, with D possibly being TRBD1 (5 bases). Trimming removed 6 bases at V and 4 bases at J, with 22 bases between. There are 15 residues in the CDR3. The V gene's germline CDR1 is DFQATT and CDR2 SNEGSKA (reference sequence). In nucleotides, the CDR3 is TGCAGTGCCAGCAGTGACTCCGGGCAGGGTTACGAGCAGTACTTC. Protein sequence: CSASSDSGQGYEQYF.

This clonotype was seen at least ten times. The chain combines TRBV9 with TRBJ1-1; D not resolved. Per the germline V gene, CDR1 is SGDLS and CDR2 is YYNGEE. Between the trimmed V and J ends, which lost 3 bases and 0 bases, there was a span of 9 bases. The CDR3 totals 14 residues. Here the CDR3 DNA reads TGTGCCAGCAGCGCGGGAGGTGTGAACACTGAAGCTTTCTTT. As protein: CASSAGGVNTEAFF.

The V gene is TRBV7-2, the J gene TRBJ2-7; D call uncertain. The V gene's germline CDR1 is SGHTA and CDR2 FQGNSA. This CDR3 contains 12 residues. V was trimmed by 7 bases and J by 3 bases, leaving 10 bases between them. The CDR3 region is CASIPRRYEQYF. CDR3 DNA sequence: TGTGCCAGCATCCCGCGGCGCTACGAGCAGTACTTC.

This clonotype was seen a handful of times. The chain carries TRBV12-3 or TRBV12-4 and TRBJ2-2, with D hard to call. V gave up 3 bases and J gave up 5 bases, with 10 bases separating them. The CDR3 length is 14 residues. The CDR3 region is CASSFLRSTGELFF. In DNA, the CDR3 is TGTGCCAGCAGTTTTCTCCGGTCGACCGGGGAGCTGTTTTTT.

This clonotype has only a few counts. The chain employs TRBV5-1 and TRBJ1-2, with TRBD1 identical over 8 bases. Germline assignment: CDR1 SGHRS and CDR2 YFSETQ. V shed 0 bases, J shed 7 bases, and the junction held 11 bases outside the gene matches. There are 16 residues in the CDR3. The CDR3 region has the DNA TGCGCCAGCAGCTTGGCCACAGGGGGTACCGGTAGTGGCTACACCTTC. It translates to CASSLATGGTGSGYTF. The entire variable domain, with the rest obtained from reference TRBV5-1 and TRBJ1-2, is as follows: KAGVTQTPRYLIKTRGQQVTLSCSPISGHRSVSWYQQTPGQGLQFLFEYFSETQRNKGNFPGRFSGRQFSNSRSEMNVSTLELGDSALYLCASSLATGGTGSGYTFGSGTRLTVV.

This clonotype showed up many times. This chain connects TRBV7-8 to TRBJ2-5; 7 positions agree with TRBD1. V gave up 5 bases and J gave up 4 bases; unmatched junction bases: 10. In germline, CDR1 is SGHVS, CDR2 FQNEAQ. CDR3 length: 15 residues. CDR3 nucleotides: TGTGCCAGCAGCCCTCAGGCGAGGGGGCGAGAGACCCAGTACTTC. Amino acids: CASSPQARGRETQYF.

The rearrangement links TRBV12-3 or TRBV12-4 to TRBJ1-1; maybe TRBD1 (5 bases). The ends were cut back, 7 bases at V and 4 bases at J, with 13 bases in the middle. CDR3 length: 13 residues. CDR3 residues: CASTRGLGTEAFF. CDR3 nucleotides: TGTGCCAGCACGCGGGGCTTAGGCACTGAAGCTTTCTTT.

The V and J genes are TRBV29-1 and TRBJ1-1; no firm D call. CDR3 size: 10 residues. Trimming left V 6 bases short and J 7 bases short, with 9 bases between. In germline, CDR1 is SQVTM, CDR2 ANQGSEA. The CDR3, as DNA: TGCAGCGTCTTGGAGGGTGAAGCTTTCTTT. This codes for CSVLEGEAFF.

The rearrangement links TRBV7-9 to TRBJ1-2; possible D gene TRBD1, 5 bases. The CDR3 extends over 12 amino acids. Per the germline V gene, CDR1 is SEHNR and CDR2 is FQNEAQ (reference sequence). Trimming pared 5 bases from V and 4 bases from J, leaving 8 bases between. The DNA for the CDR3 is TGTGCCAGCAGCAAGGGGAGCTATGGCTACACCTTC. Protein: CASSKGSYGYTF. The whole variable domain, remainder taken from reference TRBV7-9 and TRBJ1-2, is DTGVSQNPRHKITKRGQNVTFRCDPISEHNRLYWYRQTLGQGPEFLTYFQNEAQLEKSRLLSDRFSAERPKGSFSTLEIQRTEQGDSAMYLCASSKGSYGYTFGSGTRLTVV.